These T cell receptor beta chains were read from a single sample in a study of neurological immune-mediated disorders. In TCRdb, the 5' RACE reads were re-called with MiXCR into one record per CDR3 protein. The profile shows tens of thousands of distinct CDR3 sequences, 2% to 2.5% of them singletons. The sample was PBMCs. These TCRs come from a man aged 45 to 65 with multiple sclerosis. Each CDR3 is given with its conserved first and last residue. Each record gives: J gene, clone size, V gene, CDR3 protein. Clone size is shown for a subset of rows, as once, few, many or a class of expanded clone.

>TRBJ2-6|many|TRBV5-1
CASSLVGGANVLTF
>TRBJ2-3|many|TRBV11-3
CASSPRTSGGGDTQYF
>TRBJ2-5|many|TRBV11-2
CASSFGTIQETQYF
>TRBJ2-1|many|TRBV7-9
CASSWDNWNEQFF
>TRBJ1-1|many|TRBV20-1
CSASDRRPFF
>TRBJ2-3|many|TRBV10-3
CAISGPDTQYF
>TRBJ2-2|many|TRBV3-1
CASSQLQGGSTGELFF
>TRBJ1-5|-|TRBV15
CATSRERAGVSNQPQHF
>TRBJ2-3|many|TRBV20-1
CSAIGGADTLSTDTQYF
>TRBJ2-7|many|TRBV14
CASSLGTAYEQYF
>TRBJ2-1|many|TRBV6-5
CASSYEKGPWGEQFF
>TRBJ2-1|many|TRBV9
CASSPGLGAYNEQFF
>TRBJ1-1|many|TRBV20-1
CSAREGFRGSFF
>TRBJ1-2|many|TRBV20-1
CSAWQGKNYGYTF
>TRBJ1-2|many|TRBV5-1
CASSFPGQDSGYTF
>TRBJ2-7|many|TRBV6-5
CASSIGQGTYEQYF
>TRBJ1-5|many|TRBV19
CASRRSAGDRNQPQHF
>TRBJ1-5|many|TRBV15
CASGEENQPQHF
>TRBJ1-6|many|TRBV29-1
CSVGTGLGSPLHF
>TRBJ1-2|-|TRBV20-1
CSARGWTGEGYTF
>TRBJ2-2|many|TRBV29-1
CSVARSPEELFF
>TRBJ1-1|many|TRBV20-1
CSARDPWDSNTEAFF
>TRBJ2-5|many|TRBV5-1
CASSLVGEQVETQYF
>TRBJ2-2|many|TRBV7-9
CASSLWPANTGELFF
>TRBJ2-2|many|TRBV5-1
CASTLGSSELFF
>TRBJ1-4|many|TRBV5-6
CASSAGTDEKLFF
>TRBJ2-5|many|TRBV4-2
CASSQGAREETQYF
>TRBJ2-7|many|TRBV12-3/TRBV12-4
CASSRGQPYEQYF
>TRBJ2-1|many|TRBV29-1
CSVDTSGVYNEQFF
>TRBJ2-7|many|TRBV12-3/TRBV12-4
CASSHLQDEQYF
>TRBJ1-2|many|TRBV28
CASSLPGAYGYTF
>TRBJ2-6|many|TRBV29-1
CSVELSSGANVLTF
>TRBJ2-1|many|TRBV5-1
CASREGGAKFF
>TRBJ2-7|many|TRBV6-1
CASRRDAYEQYF
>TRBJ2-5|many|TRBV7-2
CASSLQVYQETQYF
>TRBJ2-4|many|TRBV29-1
CSVAVAGGSNIQYF
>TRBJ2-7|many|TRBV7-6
CASSSGNYEQYF
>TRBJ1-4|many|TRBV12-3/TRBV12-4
CASSFGTKLFF